The next 29 T cell receptor beta chains were all read from a single sample in a study of shared clonotypes between healthy human individuals (TCRdb year 2020). The receptor library was made with the immunoSEQ multiplex PCR assay. The table was pulled from immuneACCESS by TCRdb, which kept in-frame rearrangements only. Such tables lose some clones; where checked, under half of the loss comes from unresolved V genes, and the rest has no known cause. The sample table holds some 900,000 clones, of which about 80% were seen once. Clones ranked in the top ten supply over 1.3% of the sample. Sequencing was done on a sample of memory CD4+ T cells sorted from blood. This specimen's cell subset or site label, interpreted: CD45RA-negative fraction. Every receptor here comes from a man aged 18 to 29 in good health.

The chain couples TRBV7-2 to TRBJ2-5; TRBD2 is a possible D gene (5 bases). V gave up 1 base and J gave up 1 base, with 7 bases separating them. The CDR3 covers 14 residues. Germline V lookup: CDR1 SGHTA, CDR2 FQGNSA. Here the CDR3 reads CASSLGLLQETQYF. The CDR3 DNA sequence: TGTGCCAGCAGCTTAGGACTACTCCAAGAGACCCAGTACTTC.

As concerns this clone: This CDR3 is also generated by other DNA sequences in the sample. The chain joins TRBV27 to TRBJ2-3; 12 nucleotides align to TRBD2. Per the germline V gene, CDR1 is MNHEY and CDR2 is SMNVEV (reference sequence). The CDR3 totals 14 residues. Trimming at V came to 6 bases and at J to 6 bases, leaving 4 bases not matched to a gene. The DNA of the CDR3 is TGTGCCAGCAGACTAGCGGGGGGACCGGATACGCAGTATTTT. Amino acids: CASRLAGGPDTQYF.

J is TRBJ2-1 and V is TRBV7-9, with 9 bases matching TRBD2. V shed 5 bases and J 4 bases; nucleotides not matched to a gene: 9. This CDR3 spans 16 amino acids. Germline CDR1 SEHNR, CDR2 FQNEAQ (reference sequence). The CDR3 nucleotides are TGTGCCAGCAGCCATCTAGCGGGAAAGGGTTACAATGAGCAGTTCTTC. Protein sequence: CASSHLAGKGYNEQFF.

The sample holds one count of this clone. V usage is TRBV6-5 and J usage is TRBJ1-2; no clear D gene. The ends were cut back, 8 bases at V and 4 bases at J, with 11 bases in the middle. The CDR3 consists of 12 residues. CDR1 is MNHEY, CDR2 SVGAGI, per germline. This CDR3 reads CASQGSTYGYTF. In DNA, the CDR3 is TGTGCCAGCCAAGGCAGCACCTATGGCTACACCTTC.

The chain carries TRBV7-8 and TRBJ2-1; 10 bases fit TRBD1. The V gene end was trimmed by 5 bases and the J gene end by 2 bases; junction bases not matched to a gene: 9. The CDR3 runs to 17 residues. Germline V gives CDR1 SGHVS, CDR2 FQNEAQ. CDR3 in amino acids: CASSRQGAGSTYNEQFF. The CDR3 nucleotides read TGTGCCAGCAGCAGACAGGGGGCCGGTTCAACCTACAATGAGCAGTTCTTC.

The CDR3 sequence: CASRQGWYSPLHF. The DNA of the CDR3 is TGTGCCAGTAGACAGGGCTGGTATTCACCCCTCCACTTT. The genes are TRBV19 and TRBJ1-6, with D possibly matching TRBD1 (6 bases). V gave up 6 bases and J gave up 8 bases, with 11 bases separating them. The CDR3 is 13 amino acids. CDR1 LNHDA and CDR2 SQIVND come from the germline V gene (reference sequence).

This chain links TRBV9 with TRBJ2-1, with D unclear. The CDR3 is 11 residues long. Germline lookup yields CDR1 SGDLS and CDR2 YYNGEE. The germline V and J ends were trimmed by 3 bases and 10 bases, with 8 bases remaining between them. The CDR3, as DNA: TGTGCCAGCAGCGCCCACACAGAGCAGTTCTTC. This sequence encodes CASSAHTEQFF. Looking up the rest from reference TRBV9 and TRBJ2-1 gives the full variable domain: DSGVTQTPKHLITATGQRVTLRCSPRSGDLSVYWYQQSLDQGLQFLIQYYNGEERAKGNILERFSAQQFPDLHSELNLSSLELGDSALYFCASSAHTEQFFGPGTRLTVL.

About this clone: It may be a read error: a sequence one base away is much more abundant. The identical CDR3 is also encoded by other nucleotide sequences in the sample. The J gene is TRBJ1-6, the V gene TRBV5-1; perhaps TRBD1 as D (5 bases). Germline V CDR1 and CDR2: SGHRS, YFSETQ. V lost 3 bases and J lost 5, with 9 bases in between. The CDR3 has 14 residues. This CDR3 reads CASSSTANNSPLHF. CDR3 bases: TGCGCCAGCAGCTCGACAGCTAATAATTCACCCCTCCACTTT.

The chain links TRBV7-9 to TRBJ2-1, with TRBD2 matching over 7 bases. The ends lost 4 bases at V and 0 bases at J; junction bases unmatched: 9. The CDR3 consists of 17 residues. Germline V gene sequence: CDR1 SEHNR, CDR2 FQNEAQ (reference sequence). The CDR3 loop is CASSSTTSASSYNEQFF. CDR3 coding DNA: TGTGCCAGCAGCTCCACCACTAGCGCAAGCTCCTACAATGAGCAGTTCTTC. Complete variable domain (other parts from reference TRBV7-9 and TRBJ2-1): DTGVSQNPRHKITKRGQNVTFRCDPISEHNRLYWYRQTLGQGPEFLTYFQNEAQLEKSRLLSDRFSAERPKGSFSTLEIQRTEQGDSAMYLCASSSTTSASSYNEQFFGPGTRLTVL.

The rearrangement links TRBV5-4 to TRBJ2-1, with 12 positions matching TRBD2. CDR3 size: 15 residues. Germline trimming cut 4 bases from V and 9 bases from J; bases unmatched to any gene: 8. The germline CDR1 and CDR2 sequences are SGHNT and YYREEE (reference sequence). CDR3 region: CASSTASGGASEQFF. As DNA, the CDR3 is TGTGCCAGCAGCACAGCTAGCGGGGGGGCCAGTGAGCAGTTCTTC. Based on the CDR3 plus reference TRBV5-4 and TRBJ2-1, the full variable domain is ETGVTQSPTHLIKTRGQQVTLRCSSQSGHNTVSWYQQALGQGPQFIFQYYREEENGRGNFPPRFSGLQFPNYSSELNVNALELDDSALYLCASSTASGGASEQFFGPGTRLTVL.

With respect to this clone: One base away lies a much larger clone, so this may be a sequencing read error. The sample contains more than one DNA sequence encoding this CDR3. This rearrangement joins TRBV11-2 to TRBJ2-5; D is unresolved. This CDR3 has 11 amino acids. Germline CDR1 SGHAT, CDR2 FQNNGV. Trimming took 3 bases from V and 4 from J, leaving 3 bases between them. The CDR3: CASSFGETQYF. CDR3 coding DNA: TGTGCCAGCAGCTTCGGAGAGACCCAGTACTTC.

The genes are TRBV6-6 and TRBJ1-2; 7 positions agree with TRBD1. Germline V lookup: CDR1 MNHNY, CDR2 SVGAGI (reference sequence). The V segment lost 5 bases and the J segment 8 bases; nucleotides outside the gene matches: 5. The CDR3 sequence is 12 residues long. The DNA for the CDR3 is TGTGCCAGCAGTGGTGACAGGGAAGGCTACACCTTC. This codes for CASSGDREGYTF.

The count of this clone is one. This chain uses TRBV6-6 with TRBJ2-4; D tentatively fits TRBD1 or TRBD2 (5 bases each). The CDR3 has 15 amino acids. V lost 6 bases to trimming and J lost 4 bases, with 16 bases between them. CDR1 MNHNY and CDR2 SVGAGI come from the germline V gene (reference sequence). Here the CDR3 DNA reads TGTGCCAGCAGCAAAGCCGGGACCGAAAAAAACATTCAGTACTTC. Amino acids: CASSKAGTEKNIQYF.

This clone was recorded a few times. Other DNA sequences of this sample code for an identical CDR3. V gene TRBV27 combines with J gene TRBJ2-7; no reliable D call. Trimming shortened V by 4 bases and J by 0 bases, and 10 bases separated the two germline ends. From germline, CDR1 is MNHEY and CDR2 SMNVEV (reference sequence). This CDR3 contains 14 residues. CDR3 nucleotide sequence: TGTGCCAGCAGTTCACGTGTCAGCTCCTACGAGCAGTACTTC. Amino acids: CASSSRVSSYEQYF.

This chain connects TRBV7-9 to TRBJ1-4, with 8 bases identical to TRBD1. The CDR3 covers 15 residues. From germline, CDR1 is SEHNR and CDR2 FQNEAQ (reference sequence). The J segment lost 8 bases and the V segment lost 5 bases, leaving 10 bases of the junction unmatched. This CDR3 reads CASSEGGQGGEKLFF. The CDR3, as DNA: TGTGCCAGCAGCGAGGGAGGACAGGGTGGCGAAAAACTGTTTTTT.

On this clone: The same CDR3 can be traced to other DNA sequences in this sample. The chain combines TRBV5-1 with TRBJ1-1; perhaps TRBD1 as D (5 bases). The CDR3 loop spans 14 amino acids. Germline assignment: CDR1 SGHRS and CDR2 YFSETQ. The germline V and J ends were trimmed by 1 base and 5 bases, with 12 bases remaining between them. CDR3 sequence: CASSLSGGGTEAFF. The CDR3, as DNA: TGCGCCAGCAGCTTGTCCGGGGGTGGAACTGAAGCTTTCTTT.

V and J are TRBV5-4 and TRBJ2-4, with D hard to call. V was shortened by 1 base and J by 9 bases, with 11 bases between the two germline ends. The CDR3 loop spans 13 amino acids. Germline CDR1 SGHNT, CDR2 YYREEE (reference sequence). This CDR3 is CASSLPGPGIQYF. CDR3 nucleotides: TGTGCCAGCAGCTTGCCCGGGCCGGGCATTCAGTACTTC. The entire variable domain, with the rest obtained from reference TRBV5-4 and TRBJ2-4, is as follows: ETGVTQSPTHLIKTRGQQVTLRCSSQSGHNTVSWYQQALGQGPQFIFQYYREEENGRGNFPPRFSGLQFPNYSSELNVNALELDDSALYLCASSLPGPGIQYFGAGTRLSVL.

The gene calls are TRBV10-3 and TRBJ2-2, with D possibly being TRBD1 or TRBD2 (6 bases each). CDR3 length: 15 residues. CDR1 is ENHRY and CDR2 is SYGVKD in the germline V gene. Trimming cost V 6 bases and J 1 base, with 12 bases left between them. This CDR3 is CAISQGGGNTGELFF. Here the CDR3 DNA reads TGTGCCATCAGCCAAGGGGGAGGGAACACCGGGGAGCTGTTTTTT.

V and J are TRBV11-3 and TRBJ2-5, with TRBD2 matching over 10 bases. The trim removed 5 bases at V and 9 bases at J, leaving 6 bases unmatched. Germline CDR1 reads SGHNT; CDR2 reads YENEEA. The CDR3 has 13 amino acids. As DNA, the CDR3 is TGTGCCAGCAGCGTGCTAGCGGGAGCGGCCCAGTACTTC. It translates to CASSVLAGAAQYF.

This clone appeared a few times. CDR3 region: CASSKTTGGTYEQYF. CDR3 DNA: TGTGCCAGTAGTAAAACGACAGGGGGCACCTACGAGCAGTACTTC. The genes are TRBV19 and TRBJ2-7; TRBD1 matches at 10 bases. CDR3 length: 15 amino acids. The V gene's germline CDR1 is LNHDA and CDR2 SQIVND (reference sequence). Germline trimming cut 4 bases from V and 2 bases from J; bases unmatched to any gene: 5.

The chain carries TRBV2 and TRBJ2-1; TRBD2 is a possible D gene (6 bases). The CDR3 length is 14 residues. Germline CDR1 SNHLY, CDR2 FYNNEI. The V and J ends lost 6 bases and 8 bases respectively, with 17 bases between them. The CDR3 sequence is CASRFRDFRDEQFF. CDR3 coding DNA: TGTGCCAGCAGGTTTAGGGACTTTAGGGATGAGCAGTTCTTC.

The rearrangement joins TRBV5-1 to TRBJ2-1; D may be TRBD1 (6 bases). There are 15 residues in the CDR3. Germline values: CDR1 SGHRS, CDR2 YFSETQ. Between the trimmed V and J ends, which lost 2 bases and 5 bases, there was a span of 14 bases. The CDR3 reads CASSFDGTKNNEQFF. The CDR3 bases are TGCGCCAGCAGCTTCGACGGGACAAAAAACAATGAGCAGTTCTTC.

J is TRBJ2-5 and V is TRBV2; possibly TRBD2 for D (6 bases). The CDR3 totals 15 residues. Germline V CDR1 and CDR2: SNHLY, FYNNEI. V gave up 10 bases and J gave up 1 base, with 19 bases separating them. The CDR3 nucleotides read TGTGCCACCCTTCCTGGAGGGAACCGCCAAGAGACCCAGTACTTC. It codes for CATLPGGNRQETQYF.

Concerning this clone itself: Other nucleotide sequences from this sample produce the same CDR3. The gene calls are TRBV5-1 and TRBJ1-1; no reliable D call. This CDR3 has 11 amino acids. Germline values: CDR1 SGHRS, CDR2 YFSETQ. Trimming removed 0 bases from V and 4 bases from J, with 1 base in between. The CDR3 sequence is CASSLGTEAFF. Here the CDR3 DNA reads TGCGCCAGCAGCTTGGGCACTGAAGCTTTCTTT.

V is TRBV27 and J is TRBJ2-2; D is possibly TRBD1 (5 bases). Germline CDR1 is MNHEY and CDR2 is SMNVEV (reference sequence). V was cut by 7 bases and J by 1 base, with 7 bases left in between. The CDR3 length is 13 residues. CDR3 bases: TGTGCCAGCACAGGGCGGAACACCGGGGAGCTGTTTTTT. This sequence encodes CASTGRNTGELFF.

The V call is TRBV30, the J call TRBJ1-3; D gene unclear. There are 12 residues in the CDR3. Germline CDR1 and CDR2: GTSNPN and SVGIG (reference sequence). V lost 4 bases to trimming and J lost 9 bases, with 13 bases between them. This CDR3 reads CAWTPLAGTIYF. The CDR3 DNA reads as TGTGCCTGGACGCCCCTAGCGGGCACCATATATTTT.

Remarks on this clone: One end of the junction fails to match germline, which may point to a read error. The chain is built from TRBV7-7 and TRBJ2-5; 10 bases agree with TRBD2. The CDR3 length is 16 residues. In germline, CDR1 is SSHAT, CDR2 FNYEAQ (reference sequence). In DNA, the CDR3 is TGTGCTAGCAGCTGGGGAACTAGCGGGGCCCAAGAGACCCAGTACTTC. Translation gives CASSWGTSGAQETQYF.

This chain links TRBV19 with TRBJ1-3, with D possibly being TRBD1 (6 bases). This CDR3 spans 14 amino acids. Germline V gene lookup returns CDR1 LNHDA and CDR2 SQIVND (reference sequence). Trimming shortened V by 5 bases and J by 4 bases, and 12 bases separated the two germline ends. The CDR3 reads CASSHRTEGNTIYF. As DNA, the CDR3 is TGTGCCAGTAGTCACCGGACAGAGGGAAACACCATATATTTT.

The chain employs TRBV5-4 and TRBJ2-5, with D perhaps being TRBD1 or TRBD2 (5 bases each). CDR1 is SGHNT and CDR2 is YYREEE in the germline V gene (reference sequence). V was cut by 4 bases and J by 7 bases, with 26 bases left in between. This CDR3 is 17 amino acids long. The CDR3 DNA reads as TGTGCCAGCAGCCCGGATCCCCCAGGGACCTCCACATGGACCCAGTACTTC. This translates into CASSPDPPGTSTWTQYF.